This T cell receptor beta chain emerged from a study of cytomegalovirus exposure and HLA in healthy donors. Study background: In an earlier analysis, 95 million to 140 million unique TCR beta sequences were found from 150 million to 200 million T cells.

CDR3 length: 17 residues. Germline CDR1 is SGHKS and CDR2 is YYEKEE (reference sequence). Trimming took off 4 bases at V and 3 bases at J, with 20 bases between the two ends. With respect to this clone: Its antigen is as yet unknown.

Study-wide results and caveats: A missense variant in DCLRE1C was later tied to TCR beta V- and J-gene trimming. In a later analysis, at a false discovery rate of 0.05, about 17,000 TCR beta sequences matched HLA alleles.

13 Jbeta primers and 60 Vbeta primers were used for the PCR. Method: immunoSEQ multiplex PCR; TCRdb's copy keeps in-frame clones and lacks some. This table holds some 160,000 clones, approximately 82% found once. The receptor comes from a male donor in good health and CMV-seropositive. The material sequenced was PBMCs. V is TRBV5-5 and J is TRBJ1-5; D is possibly TRBD1 (6 bases). CDR3 protein: CASSVGSPGHYNQPQHF. In DNA form, the CDR3 reads TGTGCCAGCAGCGTAGGTTCCCCGGGACACTACAATCAGCCCCAGCATTTT.